This record concerns one T cell receptor (beta chain) sequence. The CDR3 has 15 residues. The germline V gene encodes CDR1 SGDLS and CDR2 YYNGEE. Trimming removed 4 bases from V and 8 bases from J, with 19 bases in between. A single record per CDR3 protein comes from TCRdb applying MiXCR to the RT-PCR reads. Of about 680,000 distinct CDR3 sequences listed, 11% to 15% were seen once; the top ten hold 3% to 4.5%. The sequence derives from a female donor in good health, serving as a healthy control. The chain couples TRBV9 to TRBJ2-1; TRBD1 or TRBD2 may be the D gene (6 bases each). Sequenced sample: memory CD4+ T cells from blood. The CDR3, as DNA: TGTGCCAGCAGCCCGCAGGGGTACGGGGGAGATGAGCAGTTCTTC. Its translation is CASSPQGYGGDEQFF.